The 27 T cell receptor beta chains below all came from one sample that was sequenced in a study of T cell changes during pregnancy in multiple sclerosis. Method: immunoSEQ multiplex PCR; TCRdb's copy keeps in-frame clones and lacks some. The sample has tens of thousands of clones, roughly 88% seen once. The specimen comprised peripheral blood, sampled in the first trimester of pregnancy. The receptor source for this set is a female donor in good health, enrolled as a control in a pregnancy study.

The J gene is TRBJ1-5, the V gene TRBV6-1; 12 positions match TRBD1. This CDR3 has 13 amino acids. CDR1 is MNHNS, CDR2 SASEGT, per germline. V trimming: 11 bases; J trimming: 6 bases; junction bases outside the gene matches: 5. The CDR3 DNA follows: TGTGCCGTACGGGACAGGGGGCTTCAGCCCCAGCATTTT. Translation gives CAVRDRGLQPQHF.

The sample holds a few counts of this clone. V is TRBV30 and J is TRBJ2-3; TRBD2 matches at 12 bases. Per the germline V gene, CDR1 is GTSNPN and CDR2 is SVGIG (reference sequence). The V gene end was trimmed by 2 bases and the J gene end by 4 bases; junction bases not matched to a gene: 7. CDR3 length: 16 amino acids. The CDR3 sequence is CAWSPPGLAGSDTQYF. The CDR3 nucleotides read TGTGCCTGGAGTCCCCCGGGACTAGCGGGTTCAGATACGCAGTATTTT.

This chain uses TRBV19 with TRBJ1-2; D perhaps matches TRBD1 (5 bases). This CDR3 contains 13 residues. The ends were cut back, 7 bases at V and 2 bases at J, with 11 bases in the middle. Germline V gene data show CDR1 as LNHDA and CDR2 as SQIVND (reference sequence). The CDR3 DNA sequence: TGTGCCAGTAAAGGGGAAATGAACTATGGCTACACCTTC. Translation gives CASKGEMNYGYTF.

The chain couples TRBV12-5 to TRBJ2-7; 8 nucleotides align to TRBD1. V dropped 6 bases and J dropped 1; count of bases not matched to a gene: 8. Per the germline V gene, CDR1 is LGHNT and CDR2 is FRNRAP. This CDR3 is built from 15 residues. The CDR3 loop reads CASGPDRGNSYEQYF. The CDR3 nucleotides are TGTGCTAGTGGCCCCGACAGGGGTAATTCCTACGAGCAGTACTTC.

This chain connects TRBV6-1 to TRBJ1-1; 7 bases align to TRBD1. Germline V gene lookup returns CDR1 MNHNS and CDR2 SASEGT. The V segment lost 3 bases and the J segment 7 bases; nucleotides outside the gene matches: 8. The CDR3 contains 14 residues. The CDR3, as DNA: TGTGCCAGCAGTGACCCTTCGACAGGGATTGAAGCTTTCTTT. It codes for CASSDPSTGIEAFF.

This clone was seen only once. The J gene is TRBJ1-2, the V gene TRBV5-5; weak D call: TRBD1 (6 bases). Germline CDR1 SGHKS, CDR2 YYEKEE (reference sequence). V was trimmed by 4 bases and J by 4 bases, leaving 17 bases between them. The CDR3 contains 15 residues. The CDR3, as DNA: TGTGCCAGCAGCCTAAACAGGGAGTTGGTCTATGGCTACACCTTC. This codes for CASSLNRELVYGYTF.

The chain combines TRBV6-6 with TRBJ1-1, with 7 bases aligning to TRBD1. V was pared by 2 bases and J by 8 bases, with 2 bases of the junction left unmatched. This CDR3 comprises 12 residues. Germline V gives CDR1 MNHNY, CDR2 SVGAGI (reference sequence). CDR3 region: CASSYQGVEAFF. The CDR3, as DNA: TGTGCCAGCAGTTACCAGGGGGTGGAAGCTTTCTTT.

This chain uses TRBV5-1 with TRBJ2-7, with D possibly matching TRBD1 (6 bases). The V end lost 4 bases, the J end lost 3 bases, and 11 bases lay between the germline ends. The CDR3 has 13 residues. CDR1 and CDR2 from the germline V gene are SGHRS and YFSETQ. This CDR3 reads CASSQGQYYEQYF. The CDR3 bases are TGCGCCAGCAGCCAAGGACAGTACTACGAGCAGTACTTC.

The V and J genes are TRBV19 and TRBJ2-1; D is undetermined. Germline-derived CDR1 and CDR2 are LNHDA and SQIVND (reference sequence). The CDR3 extends over 14 amino acids. V was clipped by 3 bases and J by 6 bases, with 12 bases between them. CDR3: CASSIGYSSNEQFF. The CDR3 region has the DNA TGTGCCAGTAGTATCGGGTATTCTTCCAATGAGCAGTTCTTC.

The chain recombines TRBV5-4 with TRBJ1-6, with 9 bases lining up with TRBD1. There are 16 residues in the CDR3. Per the germline V gene, CDR1 is SGHNT and CDR2 is YYREEE (reference sequence). The ends lost 4 bases at V and 7 bases at J; junction bases unmatched: 9. CDR3 sequence reads: CASSQEWTGDNSPLHF. In DNA form, the CDR3 reads TGTGCCAGCAGCCAGGAGTGGACAGGGGACAATTCACCCCTCCACTTT.

This chain uses TRBV9 with TRBJ1-2, with 9 bases identical to TRBD1. The CDR3 runs to 15 residues. CDR1 is SGDLS and CDR2 is YYNGEE in the germline V gene. With V trimmed by 3 bases and J by 5 bases, 8 bases remained unmatched. The CDR3 DNA is TGTGCCAGCAGCGAGAGGTATGGGACAGGGTATGGCTACACCTTC. Its translation is CASSERYGTGYGYTF.

The chain employs TRBV27 and TRBJ2-3; 12 nucleotides align to TRBD2. This CDR3 spans 17 amino acids. Trimming at V came to 1 base and at J to 2 bases, leaving 4 bases not matched to a gene. In germline, CDR1 is MNHEY, CDR2 SMNVEV (reference sequence). This chain's CDR3 is CASSLFTSGGYTDTQYF. CDR3 coding DNA: TGTGCCAGCAGTTTATTCACTAGCGGGGGGTACACAGATACGCAGTATTTT.

This chain links TRBV28 with TRBJ1-4; the D gene is possibly TRBD1 (6 bases). Between the trimmed V and J ends, which lost 8 bases and 3 bases, there was a span of 13 bases. The germline V gene has CDR1 MDHEN and CDR2 SYDVKM. This CDR3 region has 14 residues. In DNA, the CDR3 is TGTGCCAGCGGTCCAGGGGATTCTAATGAAAAACTGTTTTTT. Protein product: CASGPGDSNEKLFF.

The J gene is TRBJ1-1, the V gene TRBV19; D is possibly TRBD1 (5 bases). Trimming cost V 3 bases and J 0 bases, with 11 bases left between them. Per germline, CDR1 LNHDA and CDR2 SQIVND (reference sequence). This CDR3 has 15 residues. The CDR3 coding sequence is TGTGCCAGTAGTATTATGGGGACTGTGAACACTGAAGCTTTCTTT. This translates into CASSIMGTVNTEAFF.

The J gene is TRBJ1-4, the V gene TRBV7-9; D is possibly TRBD1 (5 bases). CDR1 and CDR2 (germline): SEHNR, FQNEAQ (reference sequence). Trimming took 3 bases from V and 4 from J, leaving 6 bases between them. The CDR3 is made up of 13 amino acids. CDR3 bases: TGTGCCAGCAGCTTCGGGGGTAATGAAAAACTGTTTTTT. Its protein product is CASSFGGNEKLFF.

The chain is built from TRBV28 and TRBJ1-1, with 7 positions matching TRBD1. Trimming removed 6 bases from V and 2 bases from J; junction bases left unmatched: 6. Germline CDR1 and CDR2: MDHEN and SYDVKM. CDR3 length equals 14 residues. The CDR3 nucleotides read TGTGCCAGCAGGCCTGGGACAGCAAACACTGAAGCTTTCTTT. This sequence encodes CASRPGTANTEAFF.

This clone showed up just a few times. The chain combines TRBV11-3 with TRBJ2-2; D might be TRBD1 (5 bases). Germline CDR1 is SGHNT and CDR2 is YENEEA. Trimming took off 1 base at V and 2 bases at J, with 8 bases between the two ends. The CDR3 is 15 residues long. CDR3 bases: TGTGCCAGCAGCTTAGGCCAGGGAAACACCGGGGAGCTGTTTTTT. Residues: CASSLGQGNTGELFF.

This sequence joins TRBV10-3 and TRBJ1-5, with 10 bases fitting TRBD1. CDR1 and CDR2 (germline): ENHRY, SYGVKD. This CDR3 has 19 residues. V gave up 2 bases and J gave up 1 base; unmatched junction bases: 11. As DNA, the CDR3 is TGTGCCATCAGTGAGGCTACCGGGACAGGGGCATTGAGCAATCAGCCCCAGCATTTT. Its translation: CAISEATGTGALSNQPQHF.

The J gene is TRBJ2-7, the V gene TRBV21-1; no DNA check was done on the table's D call, TRBD1. TRBV21-1 is deemed a pseudogene. This CDR3 contains 16 residues. The CDR3 DNA is TGTGCCAGCAGCACCTCGGACAGGGAGGAATCTTGCGAGCAGTACTTC. Protein product: CASSTSDREESCEQYF.

The chain has TRBV23-1 and TRBJ2-7; tentative D call: TRBD1 (5 bases). TRBV23-1 falls under the ORF class, with uncertain function. The length of the CDR3 is 14 residues. V was trimmed by 5 bases and J by 6 bases, leaving 17 bases between them. The DNA of the CDR3 is TGCGCCAGCAGTGAAACAGGTCCTTGGGGCGAGCAGTACTTC. It codes for CASSETGPWGEQYF.

This clone was recorded only once. The chain employs TRBV5-8 and TRBJ2-1; TRBD2 might be the D (5 bases). The germline gives CDR1 SGHTS, CDR2 YDEGEE. V was clipped by 4 bases and J by 12 bases, with 11 bases between them. This CDR3 spans 11 amino acids. The CDR3 sequence: CASSLARGQFF. The CDR3 nucleotides read TGTGCCAGCAGCCTGGCTCGGGGGCAGTTCTTC.

This clone showed up just a few times. This chain uses TRBV29-1 with TRBJ1-2; D is possibly TRBD1 (5 bases). The CDR3 consists of 13 residues. The V gene's germline CDR1 is SQVTM and CDR2 ANQGSEA. Between the trimmed V and J ends, which lost 2 bases and 8 bases, there was a span of 15 bases. The CDR3 loop is CSVEQGQGGGYTF. CDR3 nucleotide sequence: TGCAGCGTTGAACAAGGGCAGGGTGGGGGCTACACCTTC.

This chain joins TRBV5-1 and TRBJ2-3; 10 nucleotides align to TRBD2. Losses at the gene ends were 4 bases for V and 3 bases for J; bases not matched to a gene: 5. Germline CDR1 is SGHRS and CDR2 is YFSETQ. This CDR3 has 15 amino acids. As DNA, the CDR3 is TGCGCCAGCAGCGCCCTAGCGGGGGAGACAGATACGCAGTATTTT. Its protein is CASSALAGETDTQYF.

The gene calls are TRBV25-1 and TRBJ1-1, with no clear D. The CDR3 covers 12 residues. With 1 base removed from V and 7 bases from J, the gap between germline ends came to 7 bases. CDR1 MGHDK and CDR2 SYGVNS come from the germline V gene. The CDR3 protein is CASSESGNEAFF. The CDR3 coding sequence is TGTGCCAGCAGTGAATCGGGAAATGAAGCTTTCTTT.

V is TRBV6-5 and J is TRBJ2-3; no reliable D call. This CDR3 has 15 amino acids. Trimming pared 0 bases from V and 3 bases from J, leaving 10 bases between. The germline CDR1 and CDR2 sequences are MNHEY and SVGAGI. CDR3 residues: CASSYSTSETDTQYF. CDR3 nucleotides: TGTGCCAGCAGTTACTCGACGAGCGAAACAGATACGCAGTATTTT.

V and J are TRBV7-9 and TRBJ2-1; 7 bases are shared with TRBD1. The CDR3 is made up of 14 amino acids. V dropped 3 bases and J dropped 7; count of bases not matched to a gene: 6. Per the germline V gene, CDR1 is SEHNR and CDR2 is FQNEAQ (reference sequence). This CDR3 is CASSFKDRQNEQFF. The CDR3 nucleotides are TGTGCCAGCAGCTTTAAGGACAGGCAGAATGAGCAGTTCTTC.

This clone was seen just once. V is TRBV10-3 and J is TRBJ2-3, with 8 nucleotides matching TRBD1. V gave up 0 bases and J gave up 14 bases; unmatched junction bases: 16. Germline values: CDR1 ENHRY, CDR2 SYGVKD. This CDR3 has 16 amino acids. CDR3 coding DNA: TGTGCCATCAGTGAGTCAGAAGGGACAGGATCGGATACCGGGTATTTT. This encodes CAISESEGTGSDTGYF.